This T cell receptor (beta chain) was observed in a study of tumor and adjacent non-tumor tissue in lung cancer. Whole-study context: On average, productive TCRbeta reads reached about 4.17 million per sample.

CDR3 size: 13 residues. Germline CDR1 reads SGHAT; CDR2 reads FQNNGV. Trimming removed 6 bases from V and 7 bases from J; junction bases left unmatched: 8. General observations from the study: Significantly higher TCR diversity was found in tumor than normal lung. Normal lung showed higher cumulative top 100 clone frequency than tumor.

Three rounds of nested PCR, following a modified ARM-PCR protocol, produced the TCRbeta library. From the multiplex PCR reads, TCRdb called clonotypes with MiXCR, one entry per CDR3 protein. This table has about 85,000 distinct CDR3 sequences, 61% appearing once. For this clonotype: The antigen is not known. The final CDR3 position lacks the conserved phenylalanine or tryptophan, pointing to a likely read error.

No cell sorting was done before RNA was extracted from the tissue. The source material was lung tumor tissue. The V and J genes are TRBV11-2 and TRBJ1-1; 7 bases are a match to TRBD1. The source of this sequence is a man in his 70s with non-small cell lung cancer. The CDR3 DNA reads TGTGCCAGCAGACACAGGGGTAATGATGAAGCTTTCCTT. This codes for CASRHRGNDEAFL.